These 10 T cell receptor beta chains came from one sample sequenced in a study of identical twins. In TCRdb, the 5' RACE reads were re-called with MiXCR into one record per CDR3 protein. The sample consists of around 510,000 distinct CDR3 sequences, approximately 15% of them appearing once. These data also formed part of another study, on yellow fever vaccine responses in identical twins.

The sequenced sample consisted of CD4+ T cells sorted from blood. The receptors come from a woman aged 18-29 years in good health.

This clonotype was detected ten times or more. V usage is TRBV14 and J usage is TRBJ2-2; 7 nucleotides align to TRBD2. Germline CDR1 reads SGHDN; CDR2 reads FVKESK. The CDR3 covers 14 residues. V shed 2 bases, J shed 8 bases, and the junction held 5 bases outside the gene matches. CDR3 bases: TGTGCCAGCAGCCAATCGGGAGGTCCAGGGGAGCTGTTTTTT. Protein product: CASSQSGGPGELFF.

This chain uses TRBV6-2 or TRBV6-3 with TRBJ2-3; TRBD2 matches 12 bases. This CDR3 has 20 residues. Losses at the gene ends were 2 bases for V and 3 bases for J; bases not matched to a gene: 15. Germline CDR1 MNHEY, CDR2 SVGEGT. The CDR3 nucleotides read TGTGCCAGCAGTTACCTACTCGGGCGGACTAGCGGGACGTCAACAGATACGCAGTATTTT. This codes for CASSYLLGRTSGTSTDTQYF.

The gene calls are TRBV7-9 and TRBJ2-1; 7 positions agree with TRBD1. The CDR3 runs to 15 residues. Germline V gene sequence: CDR1 SEHNR, CDR2 FQNEAQ (reference sequence). Unmatched junction bases numbered 8, after V lost 7 bases and J lost 2 bases. The CDR3 sequence: CASNHNRGTYNEQFF. Written as DNA, the CDR3 is TGTGCCAGCAACCACAACAGGGGTACCTACAATGAGCAGTTCTTC. Variable domain in full (rest from reference TRBV7-9 and TRBJ2-1): DTGVSQNPRHKITKRGQNVTFRCDPISEHNRLYWYRQTLGQGPEFLTYFQNEAQLEKSRLLSDRFSAERPKGSFSTLEIQRTEQGDSAMYLCASNHNRGTYNEQFFGPGTRLTVL.

V is TRBV6-5 and J is TRBJ2-1; TRBD1 agrees at 7 bases. The J segment lost 6 bases and the V segment lost 4 bases, leaving 9 bases of the junction unmatched. CDR1 MNHEY and CDR2 SVGAGI come from the germline V gene. The CDR3 is 15 residues long. This chain's CDR3 is CASSSIGTVGNEQFF. DNA of the CDR3: TGTGCCAGCAGTTCCATCGGGACAGTCGGCAATGAGCAGTTCTTC.

The chain employs TRBV19 and TRBJ2-7; D is possibly TRBD1 (6 bases). The CDR3 runs to 15 residues. V lost 5 bases to trimming and J lost 2 bases, with 16 bases between them. Germline CDR1 LNHDA, CDR2 SQIVND (reference sequence). CDR3 nucleotides: TGTGCCAGTAGTCCTGGGGGACACAAACCCTACGAGCAGTACTTC. This sequence encodes CASSPGGHKPYEQYF.

The rearrangement joins TRBV9 to TRBJ1-1; D might be TRBD1 (6 bases). There are 14 residues in the CDR3. Germline loops: CDR1 SGDLS, CDR2 YYNGEE. The V end lost 3 bases, the J end lost 4 bases, and 13 bases lay between the germline ends. The CDR3, as DNA: TGTGCCAGCAGCGGCACAGGGTTAAGCACTGAAGCTTTCTTT. Translation gives CASSGTGLSTEAFF.

This clonotype was detected a few times. The chain combines TRBV15 with TRBJ2-7; either TRBD1 or TRBD2 may fit D (7 bases each). V shed 4 bases and J shed 2 bases, with 15 bases lying between them. Germline V gene data show CDR1 as LNHNV and CDR2 as YYDKDF (reference sequence). The CDR3 runs to 15 residues. In DNA form, the CDR3 reads TGTGCCACCAGCAAAGGGGGGGACAGCACCTACGAGCAGTACTTC. It specifies CATSKGGDSTYEQYF.

The chain couples TRBV29-1 to TRBJ2-6; weak D call: TRBD1 (5 bases). CDR3 size: 16 residues. Germline assignment: CDR1 SQVTM and CDR2 ANQGSEA. Trimming shortened V by 3 bases and J by 0 bases, and 12 bases separated the two germline ends. CDR3 nucleotides: TGCAGCGTTGAGACAACAGGCTACTCTGGGGCCAACGTCCTGACTTTC. Its translation: CSVETTGYSGANVLTF.

The rearrangement uses TRBV2 and TRBJ2-3; 7 bases fit TRBD1. The CDR3 spans 11 residues. Losses at the gene ends were 6 bases for V and 14 bases for J; bases not matched to a gene: 8. CDR1 and CDR2 from the germline V gene are SNHLY and FYNNEI. The CDR3 DNA follows: TGTGCCAGCAGGATACAGGGGAGTACGTATTTT. Encoded protein: CASRIQGSTYF.

This clonotype was counted only a few times. DNA for the CDR3: TGTGCCAGCAGCCAAGTATTATGGGGCACTGAAGCTTTCTTT. This translates into CASSQVLWGTEAFF. J is TRBJ1-1 and V is TRBV3-1; D not resolved. The V end was cut by 1 base, the J end by 4 bases, with 10 bases between. CDR1 and CDR2 (germline): LGHDT, YNNKEL (reference sequence). The CDR3 totals 14 residues.